The text below deals with one T cell receptor beta chain. The target antigen is unknown. This record belongs to a study of shared clonotypes between healthy human individuals. Sequencing used immunoSEQ multiplex PCR; TCRdb keeps in-frame clones, though not all of them. The data contain fewer than 850,000 clones, about two thirds of them singletons. Investigators divided CD4+ cells into CD45RA+ naive and CD45RA-negative memory subsets. Study-wide results and limits: Against clonotypes common to all four donors, non-shared ones had lower generation probabilities. Sequencing depth was expected to affect clonotype sharing among donors.

The V end was cut by 7 bases, the J end by 7 bases, with 13 bases between. CDR3 length equals 12 residues. In germline, CDR1 is MDHEN, CDR2 SYDVKM. The chain employs TRBV28 and TRBJ1-2, with a weak D call TRBD1 (5 bases). Sequencing was carried out using memory CD4+ T cells sorted from blood. Subset of the sample: CD45RA-negative fraction. This TCR was sampled from a woman in her twenties or thirties in good health. CDR3 coding DNA: TGTGCCAGCAACCTCCAGGGAGTTGGCTACACCTTC. Protein product: CASNLQGVGYTF.